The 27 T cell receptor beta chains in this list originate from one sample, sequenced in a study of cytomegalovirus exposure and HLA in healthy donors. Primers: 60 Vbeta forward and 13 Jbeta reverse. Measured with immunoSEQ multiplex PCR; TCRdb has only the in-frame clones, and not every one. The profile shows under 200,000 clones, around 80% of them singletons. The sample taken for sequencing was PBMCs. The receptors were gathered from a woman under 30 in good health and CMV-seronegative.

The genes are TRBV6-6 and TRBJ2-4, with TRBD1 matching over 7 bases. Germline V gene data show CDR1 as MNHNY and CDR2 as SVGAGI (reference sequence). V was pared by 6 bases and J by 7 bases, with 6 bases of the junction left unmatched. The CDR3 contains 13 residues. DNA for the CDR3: TGTGCCAGCAGAGACACGGACAGGAACATTCAGTACTTC. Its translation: CASRDTDRNIQYF.

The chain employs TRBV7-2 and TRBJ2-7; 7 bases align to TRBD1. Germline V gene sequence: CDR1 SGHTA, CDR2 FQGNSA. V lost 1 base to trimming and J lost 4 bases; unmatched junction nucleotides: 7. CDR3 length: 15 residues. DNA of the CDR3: TGTGCCAGCAGCTTAGGAGGGGGCGTCTGGTACGAGCAGTACTTC. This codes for CASSLGGGVWYEQYF.

This CDR3 is CASSLGGGGNQPQHF. CDR3 sequence (DNA): TGTGCCAGCAGCTTAGGGGGGGGAGGCAATCAGCCCCAGCATTTT. This chain connects TRBV7-6 to TRBJ1-5; TRBD1 might be the D (5 bases). Trimming took off 1 base at V and 2 bases at J, with 9 bases between the two ends. The CDR3 is 15 amino acids. From germline, CDR1 is SGHVS and CDR2 FNYEAQ.

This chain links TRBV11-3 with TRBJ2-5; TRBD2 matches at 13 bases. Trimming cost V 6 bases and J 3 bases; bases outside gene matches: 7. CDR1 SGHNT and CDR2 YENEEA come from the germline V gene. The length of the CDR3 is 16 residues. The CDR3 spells CASSFLGTSGKETQYF. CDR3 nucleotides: TGTGCCAGCAGTTTTCTTGGGACTAGCGGGAAAGAGACCCAGTACTTC.

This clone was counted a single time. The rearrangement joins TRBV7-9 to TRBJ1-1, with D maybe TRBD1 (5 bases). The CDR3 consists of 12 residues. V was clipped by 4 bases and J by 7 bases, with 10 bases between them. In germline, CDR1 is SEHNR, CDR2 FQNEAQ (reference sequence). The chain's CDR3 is CASSYPGDEAFF. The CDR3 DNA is TGTGCCAGCAGCTACCCGGGGGATGAAGCTTTCTTT.

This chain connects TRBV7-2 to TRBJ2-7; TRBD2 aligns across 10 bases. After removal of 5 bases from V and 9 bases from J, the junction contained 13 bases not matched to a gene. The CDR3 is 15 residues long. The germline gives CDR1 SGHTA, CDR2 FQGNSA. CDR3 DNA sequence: TGTGCCAGCAGCCCAGGTGGACTAGCGGAAGTTGGGCAGTACTTC. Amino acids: CASSPGGLAEVGQYF. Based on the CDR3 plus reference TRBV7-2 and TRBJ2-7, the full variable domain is GAGVSQSPSNKVTEKGKDVELRCDPISGHTALYWYRQSLGQGLEFLIYFQGNSAPDKSGLPSDRFSAERTGGSVSTLTIQRTQQEDSAVYLCASSPGGLAEVGQYFGPGTRLTVT.

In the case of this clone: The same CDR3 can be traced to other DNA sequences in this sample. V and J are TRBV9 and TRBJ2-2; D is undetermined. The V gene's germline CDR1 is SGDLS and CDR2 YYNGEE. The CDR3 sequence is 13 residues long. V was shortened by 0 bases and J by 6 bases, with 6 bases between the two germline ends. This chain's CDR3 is CASSVGVSGELFF. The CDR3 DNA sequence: TGTGCCAGCAGCGTAGGCGTCTCCGGGGAGCTGTTTTTT.

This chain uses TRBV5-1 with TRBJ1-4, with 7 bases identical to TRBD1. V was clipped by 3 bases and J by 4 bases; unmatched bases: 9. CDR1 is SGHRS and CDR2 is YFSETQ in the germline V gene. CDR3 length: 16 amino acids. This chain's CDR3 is CASSSPTGTVNEKLFF. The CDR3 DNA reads TGCGCCAGCAGCTCACCCACCGGGACAGTTAATGAAAAACTGTTTTTT. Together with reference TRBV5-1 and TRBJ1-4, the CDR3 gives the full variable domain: KAGVTQTPRYLIKTRGQQVTLSCSPISGHRSVSWYQQTPGQGLQFLFEYFSETQRNKGNFPGRFSGRQFSNSRSEMNVSTLELGDSALYLCASSSPTGTVNEKLFFGSGTQLSVL.

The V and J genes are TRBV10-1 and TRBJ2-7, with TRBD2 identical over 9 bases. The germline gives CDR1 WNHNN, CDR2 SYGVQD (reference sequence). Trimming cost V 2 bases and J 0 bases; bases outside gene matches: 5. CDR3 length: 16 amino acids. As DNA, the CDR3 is TGCGCCAGCAGTGAGGTTGCGGGAGGGAGCTCCTACGAGCAGTACTTC. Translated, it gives CASSEVAGGSSYEQYF.

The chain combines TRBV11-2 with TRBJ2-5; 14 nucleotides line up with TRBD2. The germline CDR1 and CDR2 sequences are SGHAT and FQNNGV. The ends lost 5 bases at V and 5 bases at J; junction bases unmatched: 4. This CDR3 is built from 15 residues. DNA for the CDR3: TGTGCCAGCAGCACACGACTAGCGGGAGGGGAGACCCAGTACTTC. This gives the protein CASSTRLAGGETQYF.

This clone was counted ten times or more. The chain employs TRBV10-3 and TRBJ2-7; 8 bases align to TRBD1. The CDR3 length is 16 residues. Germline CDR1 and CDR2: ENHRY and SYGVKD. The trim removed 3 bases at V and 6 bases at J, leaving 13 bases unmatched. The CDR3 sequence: CAISDSSDRESPEQYF. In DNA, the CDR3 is TGTGCCATCAGTGATTCTTCGGACAGGGAGAGCCCCGAGCAGTACTTC.

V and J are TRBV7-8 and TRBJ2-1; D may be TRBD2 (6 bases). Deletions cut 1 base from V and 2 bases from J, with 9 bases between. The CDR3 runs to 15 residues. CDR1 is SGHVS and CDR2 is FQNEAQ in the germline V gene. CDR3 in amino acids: CASSLVAGTYNEQFF. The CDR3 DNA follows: TGTGCCAGCAGCTTAGTTGCGGGAACCTACAATGAGCAGTTCTTC. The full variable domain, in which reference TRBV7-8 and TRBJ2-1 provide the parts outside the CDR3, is GAGVSQSPRYKVAKRGQDVALRCDPISGHVSLFWYQQALGQGPEFLTYFQNEAQLDKSGLPSDRFFAERPEGSVSTLKIQRTQQEDSAVYLCASSLVAGTYNEQFFGPGTRLTVL.

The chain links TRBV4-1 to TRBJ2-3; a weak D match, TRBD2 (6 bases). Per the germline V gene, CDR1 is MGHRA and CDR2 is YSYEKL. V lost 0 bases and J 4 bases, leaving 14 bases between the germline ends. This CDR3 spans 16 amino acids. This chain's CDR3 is CASSQDWGEDPDTQYF. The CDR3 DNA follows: TGCGCCAGCAGCCAAGATTGGGGGGAGGATCCAGATACGCAGTATTTT.

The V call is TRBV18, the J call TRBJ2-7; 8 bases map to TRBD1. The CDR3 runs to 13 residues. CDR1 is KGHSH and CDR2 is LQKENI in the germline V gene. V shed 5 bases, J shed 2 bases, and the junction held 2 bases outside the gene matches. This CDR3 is CASSAGGAYEQYF. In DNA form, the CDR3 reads TGTGCCAGCTCAGCAGGGGGCGCCTACGAGCAGTACTTC.

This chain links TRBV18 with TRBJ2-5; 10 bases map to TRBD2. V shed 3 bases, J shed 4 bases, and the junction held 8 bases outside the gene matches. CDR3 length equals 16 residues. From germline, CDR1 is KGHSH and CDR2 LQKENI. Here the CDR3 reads CASSPSAGGPLETQYF. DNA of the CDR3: TGTGCCAGCTCACCCTCAGCGGGAGGGCCCCTAGAGACCCAGTACTTC.

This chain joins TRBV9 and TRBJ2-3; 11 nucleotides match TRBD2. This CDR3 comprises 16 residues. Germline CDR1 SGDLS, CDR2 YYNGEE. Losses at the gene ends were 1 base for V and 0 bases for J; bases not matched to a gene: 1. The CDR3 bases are TGTGCCAGCAGCGTACCTAGCGGGGGGAGCACAGATACGCAGTATTTT. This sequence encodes CASSVPSGGSTDTQYF.

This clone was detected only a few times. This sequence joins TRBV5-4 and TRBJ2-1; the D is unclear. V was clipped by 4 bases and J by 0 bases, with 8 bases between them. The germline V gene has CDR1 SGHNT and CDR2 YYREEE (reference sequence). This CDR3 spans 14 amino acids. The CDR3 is CASSRIASYNEQFF. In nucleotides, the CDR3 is TGTGCCAGCAGCCGAATAGCCTCCTACAATGAGCAGTTCTTC.

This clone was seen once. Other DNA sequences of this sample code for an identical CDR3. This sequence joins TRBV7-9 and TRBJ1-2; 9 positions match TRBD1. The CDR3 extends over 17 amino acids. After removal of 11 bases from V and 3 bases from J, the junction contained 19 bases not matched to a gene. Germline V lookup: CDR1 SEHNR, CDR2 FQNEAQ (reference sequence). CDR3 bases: TGTGCCGGCTACGCCGGGACAGGGAGTCAAGGGGACTATGGCTACACCTTC. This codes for CAGYAGTGSQGDYGYTF.

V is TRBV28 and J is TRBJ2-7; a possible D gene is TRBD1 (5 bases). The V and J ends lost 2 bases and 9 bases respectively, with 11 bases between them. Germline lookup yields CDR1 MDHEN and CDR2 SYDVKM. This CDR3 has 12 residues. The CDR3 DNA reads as TGTGCCAGCAGTTTAGTCAGTGACAGGCAGTACTTC. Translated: CASSLVSDRQYF.

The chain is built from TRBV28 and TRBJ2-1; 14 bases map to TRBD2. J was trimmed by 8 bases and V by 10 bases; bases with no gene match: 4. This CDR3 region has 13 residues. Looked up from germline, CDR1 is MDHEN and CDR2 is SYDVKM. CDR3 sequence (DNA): TGTGCCACCGGACTAGCGGGAGGCCATGAGCAGTTCTTC. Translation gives CATGLAGGHEQFF. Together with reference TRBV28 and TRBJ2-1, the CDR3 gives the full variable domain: DVKVTQSSRYLVKRTGEKVFLECVQDMDHENMFWYRQDPGLGLRLIYFSYDVKMKEKGDIPEGYSVSREKKERFSLILESASTNQTSMYLCATGLAGGHEQFFGPGTRLTVL.

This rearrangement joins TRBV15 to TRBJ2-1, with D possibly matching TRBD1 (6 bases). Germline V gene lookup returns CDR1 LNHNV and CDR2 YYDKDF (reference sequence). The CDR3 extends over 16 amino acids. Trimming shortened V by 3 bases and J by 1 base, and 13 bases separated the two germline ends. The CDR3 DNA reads TGTGCCACCAGCAGGGACGGGACAAAATCCTACAATGAGCAGTTCTTC. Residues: CATSRDGTKSYNEQFF.

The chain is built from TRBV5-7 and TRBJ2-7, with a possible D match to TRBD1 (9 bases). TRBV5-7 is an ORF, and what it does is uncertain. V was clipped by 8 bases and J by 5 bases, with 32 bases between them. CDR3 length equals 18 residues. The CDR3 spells CARAPGSGGTGTTNEQYV. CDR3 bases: TGTGCCAGAGCCCCGGGTTCGGGGGGGACAGGGACTACCAACGAGCAGTACGTC.

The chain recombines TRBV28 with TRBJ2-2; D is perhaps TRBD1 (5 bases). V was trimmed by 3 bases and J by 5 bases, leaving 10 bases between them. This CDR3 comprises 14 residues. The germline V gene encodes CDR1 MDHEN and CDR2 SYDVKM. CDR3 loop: CASSFQGRTGELFF. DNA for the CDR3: TGTGCCAGCAGTTTCCAGGGAAGGACCGGGGAGCTGTTTTTT.

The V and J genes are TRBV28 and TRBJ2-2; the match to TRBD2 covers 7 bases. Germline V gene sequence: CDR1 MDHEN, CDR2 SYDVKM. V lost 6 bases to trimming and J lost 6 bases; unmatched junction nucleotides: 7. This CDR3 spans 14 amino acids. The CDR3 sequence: CASRPWGGAGELFF. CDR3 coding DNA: TGTGCCAGCAGGCCCTGGGGGGGGGCCGGGGAGCTGTTTTTT.

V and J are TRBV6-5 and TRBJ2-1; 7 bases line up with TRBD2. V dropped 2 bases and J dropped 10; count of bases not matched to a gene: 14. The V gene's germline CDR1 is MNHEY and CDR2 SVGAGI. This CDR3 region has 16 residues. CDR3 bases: TGTGCCAGCAGTTACGCGTCGGTTAGCGGGTATATCGAGCAGTTCTTC. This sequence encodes CASSYASVSGYIEQFF.

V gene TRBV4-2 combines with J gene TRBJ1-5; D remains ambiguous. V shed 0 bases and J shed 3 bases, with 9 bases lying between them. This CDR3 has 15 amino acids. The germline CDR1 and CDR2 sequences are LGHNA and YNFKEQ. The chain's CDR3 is CASSQDENDNQPQHF. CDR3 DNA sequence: TGTGCCAGCAGCCAAGATGAGAATGACAATCAGCCCCAGCATTTT.

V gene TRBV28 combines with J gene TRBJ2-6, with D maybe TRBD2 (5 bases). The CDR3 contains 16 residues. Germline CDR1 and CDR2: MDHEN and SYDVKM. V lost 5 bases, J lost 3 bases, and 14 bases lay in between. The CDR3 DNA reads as TGTGCCAGCAGTCCAGCATTGGGAGTTGGGGCCAACGTCCTGACTTTC. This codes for CASSPALGVGANVLTF.